This is a list of T cell receptor beta chains from one sample in a study of T cells in Graves' hyperthyroidism and ophthalmopathy. Via MiXCR, TCRdb re-called the multiplex PCR reads, giving one row per CDR3 protein. Of more than 300,000 distinct CDR3 sequences detected, approximately 17% appear once; the ten largest clones hold less than 45%. Sequences were obtained from blood. Source of these receptors: a man younger than 35 with Graves' ophthalmopathy. Both conserved end residues are part of each CDR3.

j_call v_call cdr3_aa
TRBJ1-1 TRBV9 CASSVDGGVTEAFF
TRBJ1-1 TRBV2 CASSQGVILNTEAFF
TRBJ1-5 TRBV5-1 CASSETGGSQPQHF
TRBJ2-1 TRBV3-1 CASSQERRLLNEQFF
TRBJ2-3 TRBV11-2 CASSLTEHTQYF
TRBJ2-7 TRBV7-9 CASSRDRAYREQYF
TRBJ2-1 TRBV7-9 CASSALRGADNEQFF
TRBJ1-1 TRBV6-1 CASEKRPIEAFF
TRBJ2-5 TRBV7-3 CASSLYGTQETQYF
TRBJ2-3 TRBV11-2 CASSLRRTPGTDTQYF
TRBJ1-6 TRBV10-3 CAINSEDSPLHF
TRBJ2-7 TRBV29-1 CSVTLVRDRGDYEQYF
TRBJ1-4 TRBV12-3/TRBV12-4 CASSFGRRATNEKLFF
TRBJ2-2 TRBV20-1 CSARPRGTNTGELFF
TRBJ2-2 TRBV24-1 CATSGSTSNTGELFF
TRBJ1-2 TRBV7-8 CASSSSGVDYGYTF
TRBJ1-1 TRBV4-1 CASSPQTVSMNTEAFF
TRBJ1-2 TRBV24-1 CAISDLSRAYGYTF
TRBJ1-1 TRBV12-3/TRBV12-4 CASSFRDAYTEAFF
TRBJ2-7 TRBV4-1 CASTLDPNREPPYEQYF
TRBJ1-4 TRBV2 CASSTGLNEKLFF
TRBJ2-7 TRBV20-1 CSVEAAGAFEQYF
TRBJ1-4 TRBV20-1 CSAHTGASNEKLFF
TRBJ2-3 TRBV25-1 CASTPPGSDTQYF
TRBJ2-4 TRBV9 CASSAAQGPPGNIQYF
TRBJ2-3 TRBV20-1 CSARAGGSTDTQYF
TRBJ1-4 TRBV6-1 CASSARGTGAEKLFF
TRBJ2-1 TRBV27 CASSGVGSYNEQFF
TRBJ1-5 TRBV6-1 CASSAEPRGQPQHF
TRBJ2-2 TRBV14 CASSQRPSGEELFF
TRBJ1-4 TRBV20-1 CSARDLRDRGLGEKLFF
TRBJ1-3 TRBV12-5 CASGYTTGARDSGNTIYF
TRBJ2-1 TRBV29-1 CSVGGNEQFF
TRBJ2-1 TRBV7-9 CASSPTGVNEQFF
TRBJ1-1 TRBV18 CASSLDRAVAEAFF
TRBJ2-3 TRBV11-2 CASSPLRGGGAEDTQYF
TRBJ2-7 TRBV12-3/TRBV12-4 CASSPQGAYEQYF
TRBJ2-2 TRBV7-6 CASSTGQTTGELFF
TRBJ2-3 TRBV19 CASSWTGGTDTQYF
TRBJ1-1 TRBV3-1 CASSRRGERPDTEAFF
TRBJ2-1 TRBV28 CANNALNGCPLYNEQFF